This note documents a single T cell receptor beta chain sequence. Its antigen remains unknown. The CDR3 length is 15 residues. V lost 4 bases and J lost 3; bases outside the gene matches: 4. CDR1 and CDR2 (germline): SGHRS, YFSETQ. The data are from a study of T cell responses to AZD1222 COVID-19 vaccine. General observations from the study: Only after the peak T cell response were repertoires sampled. Reportedly, nearly half the spike-specific TCRs target unmutated variant regions. Clonal diversity may have been underestimated, and the donors were mostly white British, with more females than males.

The protocol was immunoSEQ multiplex PCR, while the TCRdb copy is restricted to in-frame clones and leaves out a portion. The sample consists of under 150,000 clones, 85% to 95% of them appearing once. The chain recombines TRBV5-1 with TRBJ1-4; 9 bases fit TRBD1. This clonotype was sampled from an adult in good health. Specimen: peripheral blood, collected on day 0 of AZD1222 vaccination. As DNA, the CDR3 is TGCGCCAGCAGCGCGTACAGGGGGCCTAATGAAAAACTGTTTTTT. Residues: CASSAYRGPNEKLFF. The full variable domain, rest sourced from reference TRBV5-1 and TRBJ1-4, is KAGVTQTPRYLIKTRGQQVTLSCSPISGHRSVSWYQQTPGQGLQFLFEYFSETQRNKGNFPGRFSGRQFSNSRSEMNVSTLELGDSALYLCASSAYRGPNEKLFFGSGTQLSVL.